These T cell receptor beta chains were read from a single sample in a study of blood T cell repertoires in COVID-19. The repertoire was sequenced with immunoSEQ multiplex PCR; TCRdb's copy has only in-frame clones and lacks some. The table shows 100,000 to 120,000 clones, with over 75% occurring only once. The specimen was peripheral blood. These receptor sequences come from a man aged 50 to 60 with acute or convalescent COVID-19. CDR3s leave out the opening cysteine and the closing phenylalanine or tryptophan.

v_gene | len | CDR3aa
TRBV6-1 | 14 | ASSGLPGQGLDTQY
TRBV2 | 11 | ASSDAENTEAF
TRBV11-1 | 12 | ASSLIGDHQPQH
TRBV12-5 | 12 | ASGWGREEETQY
TRBV11-3 | 11 | ASSPTGSGELF
TRBV27 | 13 | ASSLYGTGNQPQH
TRBV5-1 | 12 | ASSSRVAEETQY
TRBV15 | 15 | ATSREGRSGRSGELF
TRBV5-1 | 10 | ASSRTAYEQY
TRBV12-3/TRBV12-4 | 11 | ASSSGQNNEQF
TRBV9 | 13 | ASSFTDRNTGELF
TRBV6-5 | 11 | AISGGSYNEQF
TRBV19 | 13 | ASSMGQGERYEQY
TRBV11-2 | 13 | ASSFRPGQRETQY
TRBV5-1 | 12 | ASSFEDRAGEQY
TRBV28 | 14 | ASSLDGQPISYEQY
TRBV6-1 | 12 | ASSDPGQGNTIY
TRBV6-4 | 12 | ASRRQGDNSPLH
TRBV7-2 | 13 | ASSLAGQGLYGYT
TRBV18 | 19 | ASSPFRGQGNLGSYNSPLH
TRBV13 | 16 | ASSPSGGEAWELDTQY
TRBV27 | 12 | ASSSPLEPNTQY
TRBV10-3 | 11 | AISESLQETQY
TRBV29-1 | 12 | SVPGTSGTDTQY
TRBV2 | 14 | ASSELGTGPPGTQH
TRBV21-1 | 15 | ASSTGDSNVLRDGYT
TRBV12-5 | 12 | ASGGQGSYNEQF
TRBV14 | 12 | ASSRGGSGNTIY
TRBV15 | 14 | ATSRARTGGTGELF
TRBV5-1 | 11 | ASSLDTNYGYT
TRBV19 | 11 | ASSIRLHQPQH
TRBV5-4 | 17 | ASSRTGTGNIAGANVLT
TRBV7-3 | 14 | ASSLNSGGAVDTQY
TRBV10-3 | 11 | AISPGLADEQY
TRBV11-2 | 12 | ASSLEQGGTEAF
TRBV18 | 11 | ASSPAGPIGYT
TRBV5-4 | 13 | ASSTRLPGANVLT
TRBV7-9 | 12 | ASSIGTSGNEQF
TRBV5-6 | 15 | ASSLAWAGLDTGELF
TRBV27 | 12 | ASSIRGTGYEQY
TRBV5-1 | 11 | ASSLTGGQPQH
TRBV7-9 | 17 | ASSLARRTERGPNEKLF
TRBV4-1 | 13 | ASSQLAGGLYEQY
TRBV2 | 12 | ASIRDRGTNTIY
TRBV19 | 12 | ASSITGNPETQY
TRBV19 | 12 | ASSVRDSKNIQY
TRBV9 | 13 | ASSPMGAEGYGYT
TRBV6-5 | 13 | ASSYGTGPGAEQF